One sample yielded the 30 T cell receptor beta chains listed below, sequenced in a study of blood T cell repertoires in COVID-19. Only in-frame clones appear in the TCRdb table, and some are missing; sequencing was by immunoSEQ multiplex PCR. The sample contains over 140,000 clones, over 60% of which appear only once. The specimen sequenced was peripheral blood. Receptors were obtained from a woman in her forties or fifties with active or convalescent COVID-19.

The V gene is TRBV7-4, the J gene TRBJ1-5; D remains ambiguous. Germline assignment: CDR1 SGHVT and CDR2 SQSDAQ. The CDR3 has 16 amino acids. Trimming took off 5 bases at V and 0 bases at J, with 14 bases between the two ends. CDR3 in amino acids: CASSHKVRDSNQPQHF. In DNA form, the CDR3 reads TGTGCCAGCAGCCATAAGGTCCGGGATAGCAATCAGCCCCAGCATTTT. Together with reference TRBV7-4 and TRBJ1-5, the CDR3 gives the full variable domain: GAGVSQSPRYKVAKRGRDVALRCDSISGHVTLYWYRQTLGQGSEVLTYSQSDAQRDKSGRPSGRFSAERPERSVSTLKIQRTEQGDSAVYLCASSHKVRDSNQPQHFGDGTRLSIL.

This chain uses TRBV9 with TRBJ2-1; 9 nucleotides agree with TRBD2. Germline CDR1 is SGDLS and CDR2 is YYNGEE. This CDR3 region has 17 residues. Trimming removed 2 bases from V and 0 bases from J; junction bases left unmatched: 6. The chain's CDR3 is CASSVRPSGTSYNEQFF. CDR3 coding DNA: TGTGCCAGCAGCGTGCGCCCTAGCGGGACCTCCTACAATGAGCAGTTCTTC.

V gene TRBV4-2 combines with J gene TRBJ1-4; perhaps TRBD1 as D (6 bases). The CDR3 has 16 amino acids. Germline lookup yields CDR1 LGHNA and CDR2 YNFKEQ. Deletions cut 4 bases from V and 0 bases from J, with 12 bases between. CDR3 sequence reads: CASSRGQFTTNEKLFF. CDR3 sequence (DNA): TGTGCCAGCAGCCGTGGACAGTTTACAACTAATGAAAAACTGTTTTTT.

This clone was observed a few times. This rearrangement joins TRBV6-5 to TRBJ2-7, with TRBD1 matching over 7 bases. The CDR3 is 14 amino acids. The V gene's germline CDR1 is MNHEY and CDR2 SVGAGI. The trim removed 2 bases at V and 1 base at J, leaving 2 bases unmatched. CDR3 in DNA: TGTGCCAGCAGTTACAGGGACAGATCCTACGAGCAGTACTTC. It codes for CASSYRDRSYEQYF.

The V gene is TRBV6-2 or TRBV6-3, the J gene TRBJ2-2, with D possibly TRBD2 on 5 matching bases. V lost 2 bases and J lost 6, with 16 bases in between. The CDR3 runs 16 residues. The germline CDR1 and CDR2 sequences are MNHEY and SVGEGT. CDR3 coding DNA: TGTGCCAGCAGTTACAACGCGGACTCCCATGCCGGGGAGCTGTTTTTT. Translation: CASSYNADSHAGELFF.

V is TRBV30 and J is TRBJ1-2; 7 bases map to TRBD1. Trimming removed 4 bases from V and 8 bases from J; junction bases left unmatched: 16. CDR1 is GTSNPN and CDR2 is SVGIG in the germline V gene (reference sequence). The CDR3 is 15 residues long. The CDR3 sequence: CAWTVPDTGARGYTF. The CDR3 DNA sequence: TGTGCCTGGACTGTCCCCGATACAGGGGCGAGGGGCTACACCTTC.

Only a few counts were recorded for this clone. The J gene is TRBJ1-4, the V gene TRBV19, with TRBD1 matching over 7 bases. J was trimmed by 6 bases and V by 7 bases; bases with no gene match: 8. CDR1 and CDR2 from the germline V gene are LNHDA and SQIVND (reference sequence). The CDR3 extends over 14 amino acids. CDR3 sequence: CASTLTGVDEKLFF. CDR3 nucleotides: TGTGCCAGTACCCTCACAGGGGTGGATGAAAAACTGTTTTTT.

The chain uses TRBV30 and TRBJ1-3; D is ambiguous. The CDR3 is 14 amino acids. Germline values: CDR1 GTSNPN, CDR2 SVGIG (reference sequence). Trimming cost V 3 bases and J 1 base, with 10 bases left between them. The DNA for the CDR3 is TGTGCCTGGAGCCCAGGCATATCTGGAAACACCATATATTTT. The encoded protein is CAWSPGISGNTIYF. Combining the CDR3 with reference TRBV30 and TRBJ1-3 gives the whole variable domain SQTIHQWPATLVQPVGSPLSLECTVEGTSNPNLYWYRQAAGRGLQLLFYSVGIGQISSEVPQNLSASRPQDRQFILSSKKLLLSDSGFYLCAWSPGISGNTIYFGEGSWLTVV.

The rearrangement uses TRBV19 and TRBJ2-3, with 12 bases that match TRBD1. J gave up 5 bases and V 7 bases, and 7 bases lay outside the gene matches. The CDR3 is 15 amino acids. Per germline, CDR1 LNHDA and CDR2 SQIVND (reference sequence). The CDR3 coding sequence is TGTGCCAGTACCCGGGACAGGGGGCCAGTAGATACGCAGTATTTT. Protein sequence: CASTRDRGPVDTQYF. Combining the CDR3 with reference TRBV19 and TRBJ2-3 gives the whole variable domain DGGITQSPKYLFRKEGQNVTLSCEQNLNHDAMYWYRQDPGQGLRLIYYSQIVNDFQKGDIAEGYSVSREKKESFPLTVTSAQKNPTAFYLCASTRDRGPVDTQYFGPGTRLTVL.

The CDR3 DNA is TGTGCCAGCAGTCTATACAATGAGCAGTTCTTC. Its translation is CASSLYNEQFF. The chain employs TRBV25-1 and TRBJ2-1; D ambiguous. Trimming took 5 bases from V and 4 from J, leaving 3 bases between them. The CDR3 loop spans 11 amino acids. The germline V gene has CDR1 MGHDK and CDR2 SYGVNS.

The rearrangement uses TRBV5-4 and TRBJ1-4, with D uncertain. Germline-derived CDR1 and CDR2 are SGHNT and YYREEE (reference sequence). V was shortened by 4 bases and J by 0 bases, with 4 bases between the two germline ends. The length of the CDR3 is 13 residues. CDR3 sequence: CASSPATNEKLFF. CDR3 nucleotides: TGTGCCAGCAGCCCTGCAACTAATGAAAAACTGTTTTTT.

CDR3 DNA: TGTGCCAGCGGAAGGGAGAGAACTAATGAAAAACTGTTTTTT. It translates to CASGRERTNEKLFF. This chain uses TRBV6-5 with TRBJ1-4, with D unclear. This CDR3 is built from 14 residues. The V gene's germline CDR1 is MNHEY and CDR2 SVGAGI. Trimming took 8 bases from V and 1 from J, leaving 11 bases between them.

The chain's CDR3 is CASSLQGGYEQYF. CDR3 DNA: TGTGCCAGCAGCTTACAGGGAGGGTACGAGCAGTACTTC. This rearrangement joins TRBV7-2 to TRBJ2-7; 7 bases match TRBD2. V shed 2 bases, J shed 4 bases, and the junction held 2 bases outside the gene matches. The CDR3 runs to 13 residues. The germline gives CDR1 SGHTA, CDR2 FQGNSA.

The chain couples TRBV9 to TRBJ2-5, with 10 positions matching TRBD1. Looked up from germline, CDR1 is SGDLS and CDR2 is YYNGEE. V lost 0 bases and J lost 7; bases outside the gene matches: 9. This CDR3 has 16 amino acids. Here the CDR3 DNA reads TGTGCCAGCAGCGTAGGTTCCGGGACAGGGGTGGGGACCCAGTACTTC. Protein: CASSVGSGTGVGTQYF.

CDR3 DNA: TGTGCCTGGAGAGCCGGGGGGAAACTCTACGAGCAGTACTTC. Translating it yields CAWRAGGKLYEQYF. The V gene is TRBV30, the J gene TRBJ2-7; TRBD2 matches 7 bases. This CDR3 spans 14 amino acids. The trim removed 3 bases at V and 3 bases at J, leaving 8 bases unmatched. Germline CDR1 GTSNPN, CDR2 SVGIG (reference sequence).

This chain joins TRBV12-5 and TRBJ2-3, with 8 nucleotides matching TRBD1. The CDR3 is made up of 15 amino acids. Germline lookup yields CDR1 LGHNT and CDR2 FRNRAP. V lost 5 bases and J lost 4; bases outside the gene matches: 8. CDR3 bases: TGTGCTAGTGGTCGCGACAGGGGATCTCCAGATACGCAGTATTTT. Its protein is CASGRDRGSPDTQYF.

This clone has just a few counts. This CDR3 is CASSLVRGGATGELFF. CDR3 nucleotide sequence: TGTGCCAGCAGCTTAGTCCGCGGGGGGGCCACCGGGGAGCTGTTTTTT. V usage is TRBV11-2 and J usage is TRBJ2-2; 9 bases are shared with TRBD2. The CDR3 runs 16 residues. CDR1 and CDR2 (germline): SGHAT, FQNNGV. J gave up 4 bases and V 1 base, and 4 bases lay outside the gene matches.

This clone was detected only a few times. CDR3 DNA: TGTGCCAGCAGTTCCCTAGCGGCGAACACCGGGGAGCTGTTTTTT. Its translation is CASSSLAANTGELFF. The rearrangement joins TRBV5-4 to TRBJ2-2; TRBD2 matches at 7 bases. The ends lost 5 bases at V and 0 bases at J; junction bases unmatched: 4. Germline values: CDR1 SGHNT, CDR2 YYREEE (reference sequence). This CDR3 comprises 15 residues.

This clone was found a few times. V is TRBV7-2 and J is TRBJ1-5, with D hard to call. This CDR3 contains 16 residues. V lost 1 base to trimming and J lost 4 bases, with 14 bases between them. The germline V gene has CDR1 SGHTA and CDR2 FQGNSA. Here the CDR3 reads CASSLDMGGLNQPQHF. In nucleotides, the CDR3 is TGTGCCAGCAGCTTAGATATGGGAGGGTTGAATCAGCCCCAGCATTTT.

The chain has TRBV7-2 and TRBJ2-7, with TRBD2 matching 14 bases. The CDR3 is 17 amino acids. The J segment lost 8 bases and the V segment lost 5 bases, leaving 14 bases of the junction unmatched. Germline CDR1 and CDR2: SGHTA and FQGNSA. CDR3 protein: CASSPPSGLAGVSKQYF. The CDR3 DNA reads TGTGCCAGCAGCCCCCCTTCGGGACTAGCGGGAGTTTCTAAGCAGTACTTC.

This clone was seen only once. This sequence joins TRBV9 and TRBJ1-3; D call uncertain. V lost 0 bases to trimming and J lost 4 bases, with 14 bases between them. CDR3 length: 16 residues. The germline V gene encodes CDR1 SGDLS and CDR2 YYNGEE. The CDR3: CASSVGPQEVGNTIYF. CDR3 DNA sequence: TGTGCCAGCAGCGTAGGTCCGCAGGAGGTAGGAAACACCATATATTTT.

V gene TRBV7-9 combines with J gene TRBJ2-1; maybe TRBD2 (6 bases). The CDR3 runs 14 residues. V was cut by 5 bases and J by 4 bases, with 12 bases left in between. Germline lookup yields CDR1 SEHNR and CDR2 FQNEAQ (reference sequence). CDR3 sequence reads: CASSPGVTYNEQFF. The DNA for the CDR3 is TGTGCCAGCAGCCCGGGGGTAACTTACAATGAGCAGTTCTTC. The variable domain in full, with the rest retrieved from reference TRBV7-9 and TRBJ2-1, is DTGVSQNPRHKITKRGQNVTFRCDPISEHNRLYWYRQTLGQGPEFLTYFQNEAQLEKSRLLSDRFSAERPKGSFSTLEIQRTEQGDSAMYLCASSPGVTYNEQFFGPGTRLTVL.

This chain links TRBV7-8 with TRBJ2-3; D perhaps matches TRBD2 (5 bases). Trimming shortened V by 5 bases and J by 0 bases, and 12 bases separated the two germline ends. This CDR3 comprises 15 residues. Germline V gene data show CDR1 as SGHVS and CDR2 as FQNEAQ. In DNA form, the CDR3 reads TGTGCCAGCAGCCACCGGGAAATAAGCACAGATACGCAGTATTTT. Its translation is CASSHREISTDTQYF. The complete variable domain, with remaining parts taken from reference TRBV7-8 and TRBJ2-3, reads GAGVSQSPRYKVAKRGQDVALRCDPISGHVSLFWYQQALGQGPEFLTYFQNEAQLDKSGLPSDRFFAERPEGSVSTLKIQRTQQEDSAVYLCASSHREISTDTQYFGPGTRLTVL.

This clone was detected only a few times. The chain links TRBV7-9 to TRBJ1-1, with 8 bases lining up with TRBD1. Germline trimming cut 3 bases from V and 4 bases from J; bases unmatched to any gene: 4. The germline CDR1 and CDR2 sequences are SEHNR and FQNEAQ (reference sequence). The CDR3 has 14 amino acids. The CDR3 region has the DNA TGTGCCAGCAGCTTGCCAGGGGGCTTCACTGAAGCTTTCTTT. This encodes CASSLPGGFTEAFF.

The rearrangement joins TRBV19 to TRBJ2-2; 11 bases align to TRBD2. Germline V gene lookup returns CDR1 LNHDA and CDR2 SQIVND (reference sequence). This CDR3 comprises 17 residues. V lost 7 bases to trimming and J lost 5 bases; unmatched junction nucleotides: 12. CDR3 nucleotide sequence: TGTGCCAGTACCCCCTCTAGCGGGGGGCCGGGGACCGGGGAGCTGTTTTTT. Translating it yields CASTPSSGGPGTGELFF.

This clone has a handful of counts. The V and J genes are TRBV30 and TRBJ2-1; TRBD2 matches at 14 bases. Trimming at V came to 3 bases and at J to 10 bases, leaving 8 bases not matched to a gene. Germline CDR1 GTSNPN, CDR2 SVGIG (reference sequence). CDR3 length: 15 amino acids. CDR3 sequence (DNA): TGTGCCTGGAGCTCGGGACTAGCGGGAGCGATGGAGCAGTTCTTC. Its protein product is CAWSSGLAGAMEQFF.

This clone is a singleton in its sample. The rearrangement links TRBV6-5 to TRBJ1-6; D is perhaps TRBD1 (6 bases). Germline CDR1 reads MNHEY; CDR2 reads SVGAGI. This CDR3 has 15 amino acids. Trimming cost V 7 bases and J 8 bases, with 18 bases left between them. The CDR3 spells CASKPDSSYDSPLHF. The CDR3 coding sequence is TGTGCCAGCAAGCCGGACAGTTCTTATGATTCACCCCTCCACTTT.

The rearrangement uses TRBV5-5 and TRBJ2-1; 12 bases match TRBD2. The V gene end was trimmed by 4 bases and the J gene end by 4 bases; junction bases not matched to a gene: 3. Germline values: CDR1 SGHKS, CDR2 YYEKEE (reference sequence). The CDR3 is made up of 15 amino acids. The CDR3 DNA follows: TGTGCCAGCAGCACGGGACTAGCGGGTTACAATGAGCAGTTCTTC. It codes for CASSTGLAGYNEQFF.

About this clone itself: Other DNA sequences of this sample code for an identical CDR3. The CDR3 nucleotides are TGTGCCAGCAGCTCCACAGGGAACACTGAAGCTTTCTTT. This gives the protein CASSSTGNTEAFF. The chain carries TRBV7-3 and TRBJ1-1; TRBD1 is a possible D gene (5 bases). V shed 4 bases and J shed 1 base, with 7 bases lying between them. CDR1 is SGHTA, CDR2 FQGTGA, per germline. CDR3 length: 13 amino acids.

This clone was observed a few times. Here the CDR3 reads CASSQNRWQTQYF. In DNA, the CDR3 is TGTGCCAGCAGCCAAAACAGGTGGCAGACCCAGTACTTC. This rearrangement joins TRBV12-3 or TRBV12-4 to TRBJ2-5; a possible D gene is TRBD1 (5 bases). The germline V and J ends were trimmed by 6 bases and 6 bases, with 14 bases remaining between them. This CDR3 is built from 13 residues.